Shown below are 11 T cell receptor beta chains from a single sample sequenced in a study of blood T cell repertoires in COVID-19. The method was immunoSEQ multiplex PCR; TCRdb's version includes in-frame clones alone and lacks a portion of them. The data contain 95,000 to 100,000 clones, 86% of them singletons. The sequencing input was peripheral blood. Source of these receptors: a man aged 80 or over with acute or convalescent COVID-19.

This clone was detected once. The V and J genes are TRBV19 and TRBJ1-2; TRBD1 aligns across 8 bases. The CDR3 is made up of 16 amino acids. The germline CDR1 and CDR2 sequences are LNHDA and SQIVND (reference sequence). The V segment lost 2 bases and the J segment 2 bases; nucleotides outside the gene matches: 7. The DNA for the CDR3 is TGTGCCAGTAGTATATTGGTTCCAGGGGGCAACTATGGCTACACCTTC. Translation gives CASSILVPGGNYGYTF. The variable domain in full, completed from reference TRBV19 and TRBJ1-2, reads DGGITQSPKYLFRKEGQNVTLSCEQNLNHDAMYWYRQDPGQGLRLIYYSQIVNDFQKGDIAEGYSVSREKKESFPLTVTSAQKNPTAFYLCASSILVPGGNYGYTFGSGTRLTVV.

The gene calls are TRBV19 and TRBJ2-7; 11 nucleotides align to TRBD1. CDR1 and CDR2 (germline): LNHDA, SQIVND (reference sequence). This CDR3 comprises 15 residues. The trim removed 7 bases at V and 3 bases at J, leaving 8 bases unmatched. The CDR3 spells CASTPGQGAIYEQYF. The CDR3 region has the DNA TGTGCCAGTACCCCAGGACAGGGGGCTATCTACGAGCAGTACTTC.

The gene calls are TRBV10-3 and TRBJ1-4, with D hard to call. The germline V gene encodes CDR1 ENHRY and CDR2 SYGVKD. The V end was cut by 4 bases, the J end by 7 bases, with 7 bases between. CDR3 length equals 12 residues. The DNA for the CDR3 is TGTGCCATCAGTGTATCCGGTGAAAAACTGTTTTTT. Translation: CAISVSGEKLFF.

This clone was counted only a few times. The chain combines TRBV6-5 with TRBJ1-4; D is uncertain. Germline V CDR1 and CDR2: MNHEY, SVGAGI. This CDR3 region has 15 residues. V was clipped by 2 bases and J by 10 bases, with 17 bases between them. The CDR3 region has the DNA TGTGCCAGCAGTTACACGTCGACACAGCTGGGAAAACTGTTTTTT. It is translated as CASSYTSTQLGKLFF.

The chain recombines TRBV11-2 with TRBJ2-1; TRBD1 matches at 7 bases. The trim removed 0 bases at V and 8 bases at J, leaving 4 bases unmatched. The germline gives CDR1 SGHAT, CDR2 FQNNGV. CDR3 size: 14 residues. The CDR3 DNA sequence: TGTGCCAGCAGCTTAGATACAGGGGAACATGAGCAGTTCTTC. Protein: CASSLDTGEHEQFF.

The V gene is TRBV7-2, the J gene TRBJ2-7; D possibly corresponds to TRBD2 (7 bases). This CDR3 is built from 15 residues. From germline, CDR1 is SGHTA and CDR2 FQGNSA. V gave up 4 bases and J gave up 4 bases, with 17 bases separating them. CDR3 loop: CASSSNRGGRYEQYF. Written as DNA, the CDR3 is TGTGCCAGCAGCTCGAATAGGGGGGGACGTTACGAGCAGTACTTC. The full variable domain, completed using reference TRBV7-2 and TRBJ2-7, is GAGVSQSPSNKVTEKGKDVELRCDPISGHTALYWYRQSLGQGLEFLIYFQGNSAPDKSGLPSDRFSAERTGGSVSTLTIQRTQQEDSAVYLCASSSNRGGRYEQYFGPGTRLTVT.

As regards this clone: Other DNA sequences of this sample code for an identical CDR3. The V gene is TRBV7-3, the J gene TRBJ2-3; TRBD2 might be the D (5 bases). Germline-derived CDR1 and CDR2 are SGHTA and FQGTGA. There are 13 residues in the CDR3. Trimming cost V 4 bases and J 2 bases, with 7 bases left between them. The CDR3 reads CASSSDYTDTQYF. The CDR3 DNA reads as TGTGCCAGCAGCTCAGACTACACAGATACGCAGTATTTT.

This chain uses TRBV5-4 with TRBJ2-1; 9 positions match TRBD2. Trimming at V came to 7 bases and at J to 9 bases, leaving 11 bases not matched to a gene. CDR1 SGHNT and CDR2 YYREEE come from the germline V gene (reference sequence). CDR3 length equals 14 residues. The CDR3 spells CASGLAGEYSEQFF. As DNA, the CDR3 is TGTGCCAGCGGATTAGCGGGAGAGTATAGTGAGCAGTTCTTC.

This chain connects TRBV27 to TRBJ1-5; 7 nucleotides agree with TRBD1. Trimming removed 6 bases from V and 4 bases from J; junction bases left unmatched: 9. This CDR3 is built from 15 residues. The germline CDR1 and CDR2 sequences are MNHEY and SMNVEV (reference sequence). The DNA of the CDR3 is TGTGCCAGCAGATCCGAGACAGGGTATAATCAGCCCCAGCATTTT. Translation: CASRSETGYNQPQHF.

The chain uses TRBV7-9 and TRBJ1-4; TRBD1 matches 7 bases. The J segment lost 8 bases and the V segment lost 2 bases, leaving 5 bases of the junction unmatched. This CDR3 contains 14 residues. Germline V gives CDR1 SEHNR, CDR2 FQNEAQ (reference sequence). This chain's CDR3 is CASSLHGQEEKLFF. As DNA, the CDR3 is TGTGCCAGCAGCTTACACGGACAGGAAGAAAAACTGTTTTTT.

The rearrangement uses TRBV28 and TRBJ2-5; possible D gene TRBD1, 5 bases. V lost 10 bases and J 3 bases, leaving 18 bases between the germline ends. The CDR3 has 14 amino acids. CDR1 and CDR2 (germline): MDHEN, SYDVKM. The CDR3 spells CATTPDGREETQYF. CDR3 bases: TGTGCCACTACCCCCGACGGCAGGGAAGAGACCCAGTACTTC.